This TCR beta chain comes out of a study of blood T cell repertoires in COVID-19. Study information: The United States, Italy and Spain provided the acute and convalescent COVID-19 samples.

Seattle cases were enrolled at active infection and followed longitudinally. Methods used by the authors: Nucleated cell counts were estimated from reference gene primer amplification. The repertoire was sequenced with immunoSEQ multiplex PCR; TCRdb's copy has only in-frame clones and lacks some. That table gives V, J and clone size, and the DNA gave D and trimming. Of almost 300,000 clones listed, roughly 86% are singletons. Sequencing was carried out using peripheral blood. The TCR originated in a woman aged 25 to 39 with COVID-19, enrolled during active disease.

The CDR3 nucleotides are TGTGCCAGCAGCCCCGCGGGGACAGGGGTGGGTGAAGCTTTCTTT. Protein: CASSPAGTGVGEAFF. J is TRBJ1-1 and V is TRBV7-9; 10 bases agree with TRBD1. Per the germline V gene, CDR1 is SEHNR and CDR2 is FQNEAQ (reference sequence). The V and J ends lost 5 bases and 7 bases, in that order; junction bases with no gene match: 10. This CDR3 is 15 amino acids long.